Following are 32 T cell receptor beta chains from one sample sequenced in a study of T cell responses to AZD1222 COVID-19 vaccine. The protocol was immunoSEQ multiplex PCR, while the TCRdb copy is restricted to in-frame clones and leaves out a portion. The sample carries about 180,000 clones, 85% to 90% recorded once. This specimen was peripheral blood, taken on day 0 of AZD1222 vaccination. The receptors originated from an adult in good health.

This sequence joins TRBV10-2 and TRBJ2-7; 7 nucleotides agree with TRBD2. The trim removed 3 bases at V and 1 base at J, leaving 3 bases unmatched. The CDR3 is 14 residues long. The germline CDR1 and CDR2 sequences are WSHSY and SAAADI. CDR3 coding DNA: TGCGCCAGCAGTGACAGGGAGGGGTCCTACGAGCAGTACTTC. Its protein is CASSDREGSYEQYF.

The rearrangement links TRBV7-2 to TRBJ2-1; 9 bases line up with TRBD2. The CDR3 is 15 amino acids. V dropped 1 base and J dropped 7; count of bases not matched to a gene: 5. Germline V lookup: CDR1 SGHTA, CDR2 FQGNSA. Written as DNA, the CDR3 is TGTGCCAGCAGCTTAGGCGGGGGGGCCGGTAATGAGCAGTTCTTC. Protein: CASSLGGGAGNEQFF.

V is TRBV10-3 and J is TRBJ1-1; no reliable D call. The germline V gene encodes CDR1 ENHRY and CDR2 SYGVKD. V dropped 8 bases and J dropped 1 base, with 17 bases sitting between them. This CDR3 has 15 residues. CDR3 sequence reads: CAIGKGASGNTEAFF. CDR3 coding DNA: TGTGCCATCGGAAAGGGAGCCTCGGGGAACACTGAAGCTTTCTTT.

The chain carries TRBV7-3 and TRBJ2-1, with D possibly TRBD2 on 5 matching bases. There are 14 residues in the CDR3. CDR1 is SGHTA and CDR2 is FQGTGA in the germline V gene. Trimming pared 5 bases from V and 4 bases from J, leaving 12 bases between. As DNA, the CDR3 is TGTGCCAGCAGCCCAAGGCCGGGGTACAATGAGCAGTTCTTC. This sequence encodes CASSPRPGYNEQFF.

V is TRBV5-1 and J is TRBJ2-1; D is possibly TRBD1 (6 bases). V lost 2 bases and J 10 bases, leaving 10 bases between the germline ends. This CDR3 spans 12 amino acids. Germline loops: CDR1 SGHRS, CDR2 YFSETQ. CDR3: CASSFLGTEQFF. CDR3 sequence (DNA): TGCGCCAGCAGCTTCCTCGGGACAGAGCAGTTCTTC.

This chain links TRBV5-1 with TRBJ2-7; no clear D. The V gene's germline CDR1 is SGHRS and CDR2 YFSETQ. The CDR3 is 12 amino acids. Trimming took off 1 base at V and 5 bases at J, with 7 bases between the two ends. CDR3 in DNA: TGCGCCAGCAGCTTGATGGGCAACGAGCAGTACTTC. Its translation is CASSLMGNEQYF.

The chain has TRBV3-1 (or the pseudogene TRBV3-2) and TRBJ1-2, with D unresolved. CDR3 length equals 13 residues. Germline V lookup: CDR1 LGHDT, CDR2 YNNKEL (reference sequence). V was cut by 1 base and J by 2 bases, with 5 bases left in between. The chain's CDR3 is CASSQVGNYGYTF. The CDR3 region has the DNA TGTGCCAGCAGCCAAGTAGGGAACTATGGCTACACCTTC.

This clone occurred a few times. The rearrangement links TRBV5-8 to TRBJ1-5; 7 bases agree with TRBD1. Germline V gene lookup returns CDR1 SGHTS and CDR2 YDEGEE. This CDR3 has 16 amino acids. V gave up 4 bases and J gave up 3 bases; unmatched junction bases: 10. In DNA, the CDR3 is TGTGCCAGCAGCGATCTCGGCAGGGGGTACAATCAGCCCCAGCATTTT. Its translation is CASSDLGRGYNQPQHF.

The gene calls are TRBV2 and TRBJ2-5; TRBD2 might be the D (6 bases). The CDR3 has 13 amino acids. The V end lost 6 bases, the J end lost 5 bases, and 13 bases lay between the germline ends. Germline-derived CDR1 and CDR2 are SNHLY and FYNNEI. The DNA of the CDR3 is TGTGCCAGCAGACTAGCAGTGGGCGAGACCCAGTACTTC. This codes for CASRLAVGETQYF.

The gene calls are TRBV6-1 and TRBJ1-1, with 7 bases that match TRBD1. The junction had 1 base not matched to a gene; V was cut back by 2 bases and J by 4 bases. The germline CDR1 and CDR2 sequences are MNHNS and SASEGT. This CDR3 has 13 amino acids. This chain's CDR3 is CASSEWTGTEAFF. The CDR3 coding sequence is TGTGCCAGCAGTGAATGGACAGGCACTGAAGCTTTCTTT.

This clone was counted once. At one of its ends the junction is not consistent with the germline gene, which may arise from a read error. The chain has TRBV5-4 and TRBJ2-7; D is uncertain. The CDR3 loop spans 14 amino acids. Germline values: CDR1 SGHNT, CDR2 YYREEE (reference sequence). CDR3 bases: TGTGCCAGCAGCTTGAAGGGTGCGTCCTGCGAGCAGTACTTC. As protein: CASSLKGASCEQYF.

This chain links TRBV9 with TRBJ2-3, with TRBD2 identical over 10 bases. The CDR3 totals 17 residues. Germline CDR1 SGDLS, CDR2 YYNGEE. V trimming: 0 bases; J trimming: 0 bases; junction bases outside the gene matches: 4. The DNA for the CDR3 is TGTGCCAGCAGCGTAGATCCTAGCGGGGGTAGCACAGATACGCAGTATTTT. Translated: CASSVDPSGGSTDTQYF.

The chain has TRBV30 and TRBJ1-5; D is uncertain. This CDR3 has 13 residues. Between the trimmed V and J ends, which lost 0 bases and 0 bases, there was a span of 3 bases. Germline V gene sequence: CDR1 GTSNPN, CDR2 SVGIG (reference sequence). The CDR3 coding sequence is TGTGCCTGGAGTGTGGATAGCAATCAGCCCCAGCATTTT. Translated, it gives CAWSVDSNQPQHF.

The V gene is TRBV19, the J gene TRBJ1-2; the match to TRBD1 covers 11 bases. CDR3 size: 15 residues. The J segment lost 4 bases and the V segment lost 0 bases, leaving 1 base of the junction unmatched. Per the germline V gene, CDR1 is LNHDA and CDR2 is SQIVND (reference sequence). CDR3 sequence: CASSIDGQGAYGYTF. CDR3 nucleotide sequence: TGTGCCAGTAGTATAGATGGACAGGGGGCCTATGGCTACACCTTC.

The V call is TRBV3-1 (or the pseudogene TRBV3-2), the J call TRBJ1-1, with no clear D. The germline V gene has CDR1 LGHDT and CDR2 YNNKEL (reference sequence). V was trimmed by 1 base and J by 5 bases, leaving 14 bases between them. The CDR3 has 15 amino acids. This chain's CDR3 is CASSQGGRRETEAFF. In DNA, the CDR3 is TGTGCCAGCAGCCAAGGAGGGAGGAGAGAGACTGAAGCTTTCTTT.

The rearrangement joins TRBV6-5 to TRBJ1-1; maybe TRBD1 (5 bases). The CDR3 totals 14 residues. V was trimmed by 2 bases and J by 0 bases, leaving 7 bases between them. Germline V lookup: CDR1 MNHEY, CDR2 SVGAGI. CDR3 residues: CASSYRQLNTEAFF. CDR3 nucleotides: TGTGCCAGCAGTTACCGACAGCTGAACACTGAAGCTTTCTTT.

J is TRBJ2-5 and V is TRBV10-3; D gene uncertain. Germline V CDR1 and CDR2: ENHRY, SYGVKD. The ends were cut back, 6 bases at V and 5 bases at J, with 19 bases in the middle. This CDR3 region has 15 residues. CDR3 in amino acids: CAISLRASSEETQYF. CDR3 sequence (DNA): TGTGCCATCAGCTTACGGGCCTCAAGCGAGGAGACCCAGTACTTC.

The chain's CDR3 is CASLPGVSYEQYF. For the CDR3, the DNA is TGTGCCAGCCTCCCGGGGGTGTCCTACGAGCAGTACTTC. The rearrangement links TRBV2 to TRBJ2-7; D possibly corresponds to TRBD2 (6 bases). The CDR3 has 13 residues. With 8 bases removed from V and 1 base from J, the gap between germline ends came to 12 bases. The germline V gene encodes CDR1 SNHLY and CDR2 FYNNEI.

The J gene is TRBJ1-2, the V gene TRBV6-5; no clear D. Germline V gene lookup returns CDR1 MNHEY and CDR2 SVGAGI. Trimming removed 6 bases at V and 2 bases at J, with 10 bases between. CDR3 size: 13 residues. CDR3 in DNA: TGTGCCAGCAGCCCCGACAACAACTATGGCTACACCTTC. Translated: CASSPDNNYGYTF.

The rearrangement joins TRBV11-2 to TRBJ2-7; a possible D gene is TRBD1 (6 bases). CDR1 is SGHAT and CDR2 is FQNNGV in the germline V gene. Deletions cut 5 bases from V and 1 base from J, with 27 bases between. This CDR3 comprises 19 residues. The DNA for the CDR3 is TGTGCCAGCAGCGCCGGGGCCAGGGGTTTTCTCCGGGGTTCCTACGAGCAGTACTTC. This translates into CASSAGARGFLRGSYEQYF.

J is TRBJ2-3 and V is TRBV18; D may be TRBD2 (5 bases). This CDR3 has 13 amino acids. In germline, CDR1 is KGHSH, CDR2 LQKENI. V dropped 4 bases and J dropped 5 bases, with 10 bases sitting between them. CDR3 residues: CASSQGEGDTQYF. The CDR3, as DNA: TGTGCCAGCTCACAGGGCGAGGGAGATACGCAGTATTTT.

The chain joins TRBV28 to TRBJ1-4, with a tentative D call TRBD1 (5 bases). Germline CDR1 MDHEN, CDR2 SYDVKM. This CDR3 comprises 14 residues. V was cut by 6 bases and J by 4 bases, with 12 bases left in between. CDR3 bases: TGTGCCAGCAGCCTGGGGGGGGTTAATGAAAAACTGTTTTTT. This codes for CASSLGGVNEKLFF.

The gene calls are TRBV4-3 and TRBJ2-2; 8 bases are shared with TRBD1. From germline, CDR1 is LGHNA and CDR2 YSLEER. V gave up 2 bases and J gave up 4 bases; unmatched junction bases: 3. This CDR3 is 15 amino acids long. The CDR3 reads CASSQQGAGTGELFF. The CDR3 region has the DNA TGCGCCAGCAGCCAACAGGGGGCGGGCACCGGGGAGCTGTTTTTT.

In this sample, this clone turned up once. The chain uses TRBV28 and TRBJ2-3, with D possibly being TRBD1 (7 bases). CDR3 size: 15 residues. From germline, CDR1 is MDHEN and CDR2 SYDVKM. The ends were cut back, 6 bases at V and 4 bases at J, with 17 bases in the middle. The DNA for the CDR3 is TGTGCCAGCAGCCCCAACAGGGGAGGTTCAGATACGCAGTATTTT. Amino acid sequence: CASSPNRGGSDTQYF. Full variable domain (rest looked up from reference TRBV28 and TRBJ2-3): DVKVTQSSRYLVKRTGEKVFLECVQDMDHENMFWYRQDPGLGLRLIYFSYDVKMKEKGDIPEGYSVSREKKERFSLILESASTNQTSMYLCASSPNRGGSDTQYFGPGTRLTVL.

The V call is TRBV7-8, the J call TRBJ2-7; tentative D call: TRBD1 (6 bases). This CDR3 contains 14 residues. V was trimmed by 1 base and J by 4 bases, leaving 11 bases between them. Germline V gives CDR1 SGHVS, CDR2 FQNEAQ. The CDR3 DNA is TGTGCCAGCAGCTTAGGACAGGATAGTTACGAGCAGTACTTC. Protein: CASSLGQDSYEQYF.

The chain joins TRBV5-1 to TRBJ2-2; D unclear. The V gene's germline CDR1 is SGHRS and CDR2 YFSETQ. The CDR3 extends over 16 amino acids. Trimming cost V 4 bases and J 0 bases, with 13 bases left between them. The CDR3 sequence is CASSPGHLSNTGELFF. The CDR3 coding sequence is TGCGCCAGCAGCCCCGGCCACCTATCGAACACCGGGGAGCTGTTTTTT.

The chain is built from TRBV6-5 and TRBJ1-1; no clear D gene. V gave up 7 bases and J gave up 7 bases, with 10 bases separating them. This CDR3 has 11 residues. Germline CDR1 reads MNHEY; CDR2 reads SVGAGI. CDR3 DNA: TGTGCCAGCAAATTAGTAGATGAAGCTTTCTTT. It encodes CASKLVDEAFF.

This chain links TRBV9 with TRBJ2-7; TRBD1 agrees at 8 bases. V shed 3 bases, J shed 6 bases, and the junction held 8 bases outside the gene matches. The germline V gene has CDR1 SGDLS and CDR2 YYNGEE. The CDR3 is 14 amino acids. This chain's CDR3 is CASSARDRGGEQYF. In DNA, the CDR3 is TGTGCCAGCAGCGCTAGAGACAGGGGAGGCGAGCAGTACTTC.

The rearrangement links TRBV7-3 to TRBJ2-5; D is unresolved. The CDR3 sequence is 17 residues long. Germline assignment: CDR1 SGHTA and CDR2 FQGTGA. The germline V and J ends were trimmed by 1 base and 5 bases, with 20 bases remaining between them. The CDR3 loop reads CASSLKGSGAARETQYF. CDR3 bases: TGTGCCAGCAGCTTAAAGGGCTCTGGTGCCGCGCGGGAGACCCAGTACTTC. Together with reference TRBV7-3 and TRBJ2-5, the CDR3 gives the full variable domain: GAGVSQTPSNKVTEKGKYVELRCDPISGHTALYWYRQSLGQGPEFLIYFQGTGAADDSGLPNDRFFAVRPEGSVSTLKIQRTERGDSAVYLCASSLKGSGAARETQYFGPGTRLLVL.

The chain carries TRBV7-2 and TRBJ2-2; TRBD2 agrees at 11 bases. J lost 4 bases, V lost 7 bases, and 14 bases had no gene match. This CDR3 spans 18 amino acids. The germline gives CDR1 SGHTA, CDR2 FQGNSA. CDR3 bases: TGTGCCAGCACCCCAATAGCTGGTAGCGGGGGGGCCACCGGGGAGCTGTTTTTT. This gives the protein CASTPIAGSGGATGELFF.

The rearrangement links TRBV19 to TRBJ1-2; D gene ambiguous. Germline V lookup: CDR1 LNHDA, CDR2 SQIVND (reference sequence). The CDR3 is 16 residues long. With 3 bases removed from V and 4 bases from J, the gap between germline ends came to 18 bases. The CDR3 sequence: CASSIGGTASGYGYTF. The CDR3 DNA reads as TGTGCCAGTAGTATTGGAGGCACAGCCTCCGGCTATGGCTACACCTTC.

This chain connects TRBV10-3 to TRBJ2-7, with 16 bases matching TRBD2. The germline CDR1 and CDR2 sequences are ENHRY and SYGVKD. The CDR3 sequence is 17 residues long. J lost 5 bases, V lost 4 bases, and 8 bases had no gene match. This CDR3 reads CAISGGTSGGAKNEQYF. CDR3 bases: TGTGCCATCAGTGGAGGGACTAGCGGGGGGGCCAAGAACGAGCAGTACTTC.